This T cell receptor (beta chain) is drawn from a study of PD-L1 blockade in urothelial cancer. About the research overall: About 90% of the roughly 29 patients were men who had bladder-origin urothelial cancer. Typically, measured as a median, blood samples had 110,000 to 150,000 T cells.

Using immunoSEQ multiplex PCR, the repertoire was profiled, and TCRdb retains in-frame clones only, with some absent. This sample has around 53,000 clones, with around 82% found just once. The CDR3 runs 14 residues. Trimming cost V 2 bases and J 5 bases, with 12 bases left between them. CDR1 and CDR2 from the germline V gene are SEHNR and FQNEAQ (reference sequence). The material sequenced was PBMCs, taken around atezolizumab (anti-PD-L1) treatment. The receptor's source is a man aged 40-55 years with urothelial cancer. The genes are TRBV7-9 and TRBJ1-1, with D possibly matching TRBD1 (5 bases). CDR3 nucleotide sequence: TGTGCCAGCAGCTTACCTGGGGGGAGTACTGAAGCTTTCTTT. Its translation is CASSLPGGSTEAFF.